These T cell receptor beta chains were read from a single sample in a study of chemoradiotherapy in HPV16-positive cancers. The protocol was immunoSEQ multiplex PCR, while the TCRdb copy is restricted to in-frame clones and leaves out a portion. The profile shows 12,000 or so clones, 60% to 75% of them singletons. Sampling was carried out from a patient who underwent chemoradiotherapy. These receptors all stem from a human donor with HPV-associated anogenital cancer. CDR3s include the opening cysteine and the closing phenylalanine or tryptophan. D genes are given only for firm matches. Clone size is not always given. Where it is, it says once, few, many or a class for expanded clones.

CDR3 protein | CDR3 DNA | J gene | D gene | V gene | clone size
CASSPLRDRDYGYTF | TGTGCCAGCAGCCCACTTAGGGACAGAGACTATGGCTACACCTTC | TRBJ1-2 | TRBD1 | TRBV28 | few
CASNGDSGTDTQYF | TGTGCCAGCAACGGGGACAGTGGGACAGATACGCAGTATTTT | TRBJ2-3 | TRBD1 | TRBV28 | .
CASSILAANYGYTF | TGTGCCAGTAGTATATTAGCCGCTAACTATGGCTACACCTTC | TRBJ1-2 | . | TRBV19 | .
CASSLTGIRNTIYF | TGTGCCAGCAGCTTAACTGGGATCAGAAACACCATATATTTT | TRBJ1-3 | . | TRBV7-2 | few
CASSFSDSLAKNIQYF | TGTGCCAGCAGTTTTTCCGACAGTTTAGCCAAAAACATTCAGTACTTC | TRBJ2-4 | . | TRBV28 | .
CASSPPGRYEQYF | TGTGCCAGCAGCCCTCCCGGGAGGTACGAGCAGTACTTC | TRBJ2-7 | TRBD2 | TRBV28 | .
CASKGTYTSTDTQYF | TGTGCCAGCAAGGGGACTTACACTAGCACAGATACGCAGTATTTT | TRBJ2-3 | . | TRBV6-5 | .
CASSLAGRIYNEQFF | TGTGCCAGCAGCTTAGCCGGGAGGATCTACAATGAGCAGTTCTTC | TRBJ2-1 | TRBD2 | TRBV7-2 | .
CSVAGSSSDYTDTQYF | TGCAGCGTGGCAGGTTCTTCTAGCGATTACACAGATACGCAGTATTTT | TRBJ2-3 | . | TRBV29-1 | .
CASSFLSQGLVNAEAFF | TGTGCCAGCAGTTTTTTATCCCAGGGGCTGGTAAATGCTGAAGCTTTCTTT | TRBJ1-1 | . | TRBV28 | .
CASSLYPGSYEQYF | TGTGCCAGCAGTTTATATCCGGGCTCCTACGAGCAGTACTTC | TRBJ2-7 | . | TRBV28 | few
CASSYRPAEAFF | TGTGCCAGCAGTTATAGACCCGCTGAAGCTTTCTTT | TRBJ1-1 | . | TRBV28 | .
CASSLGQGFSEQYF | TGTGCCAGCAGCTTGGGACAGGGCTTTAGCGAGCAGTACTTC | TRBJ2-7 | TRBD1 | TRBV7-2 | few
CASSESLEVKTDTQYF | TGTGCCAGCAGTGAATCGTTAGAAGTGAAGACAGATACGCAGTATTTT | TRBJ2-3 | . | TRBV25-1 | .
CASSLGGVGNQPQHF | TGTGCCAGCAGTTTAGGAGGGGTTGGCAATCAGCCCCAGCATTTT | TRBJ1-5 | . | TRBV28 | .